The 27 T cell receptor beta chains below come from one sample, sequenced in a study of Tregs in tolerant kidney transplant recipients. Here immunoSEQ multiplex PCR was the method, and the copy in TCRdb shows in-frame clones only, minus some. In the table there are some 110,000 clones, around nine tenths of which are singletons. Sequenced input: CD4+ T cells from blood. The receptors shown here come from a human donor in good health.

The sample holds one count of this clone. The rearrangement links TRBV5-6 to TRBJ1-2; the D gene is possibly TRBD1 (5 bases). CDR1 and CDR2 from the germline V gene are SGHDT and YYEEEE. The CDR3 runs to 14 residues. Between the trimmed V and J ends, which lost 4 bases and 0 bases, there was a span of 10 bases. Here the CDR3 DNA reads TGTGCCAGCAGCGCGTTACAGGCTAACTATGGCTACACCTTC. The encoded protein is CASSALQANYGYTF. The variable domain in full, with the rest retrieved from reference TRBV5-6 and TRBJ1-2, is DAGVTQSPTHLIKTRGQQVTLRCSPKSGHDTVSWYQQALGQGPQFIFQYYEEEERQRGNFPDRFSGHQFPNYSSELNVNALLLGDSALYLCASSALQANYGYTFGSGTRLTVV.

CDR3 DNA sequence: TGTGCCAGCAGCGTAGATTCCCAGAGCAATCAGCCCCAGCATTTT. Its translation is CASSVDSQSNQPQHF. This chain links TRBV9 with TRBJ1-5, with D unclear. CDR1 and CDR2 (germline): SGDLS, YYNGEE. This CDR3 is 15 amino acids long. V lost 0 bases, J lost 1 base, and 8 bases lay in between.

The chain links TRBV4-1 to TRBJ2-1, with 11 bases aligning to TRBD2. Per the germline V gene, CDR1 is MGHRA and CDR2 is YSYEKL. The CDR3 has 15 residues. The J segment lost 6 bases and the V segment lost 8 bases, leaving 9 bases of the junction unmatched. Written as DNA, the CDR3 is TGCGCCAGCGACCAAGGACTAGCGGGCTTCAATGAGCAGTTCTTC. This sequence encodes CASDQGLAGFNEQFF.

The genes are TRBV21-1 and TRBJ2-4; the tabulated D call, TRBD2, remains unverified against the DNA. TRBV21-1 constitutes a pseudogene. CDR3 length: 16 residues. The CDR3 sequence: CASSRGEGLPKNIQYF. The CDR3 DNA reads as TGTGCCAGCAGCCGGGGAGAGGGATTGCCCAAAAACATTCAGTACTTC.

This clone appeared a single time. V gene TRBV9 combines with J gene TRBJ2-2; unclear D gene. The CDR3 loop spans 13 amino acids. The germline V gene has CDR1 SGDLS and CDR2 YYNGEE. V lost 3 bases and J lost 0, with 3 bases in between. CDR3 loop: CASSAANTGELFF. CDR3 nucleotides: TGTGCCAGCAGCGCGGCGAACACCGGGGAGCTGTTTTTT.

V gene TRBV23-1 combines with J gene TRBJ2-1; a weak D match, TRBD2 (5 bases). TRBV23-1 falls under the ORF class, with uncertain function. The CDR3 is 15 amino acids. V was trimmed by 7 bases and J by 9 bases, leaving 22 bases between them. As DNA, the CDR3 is TGCGCCAGCATACGGCCCGCGCCAGGTGGGAGTGAGCAGTTCTTC. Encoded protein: CASIRPAPGGSEQFF.

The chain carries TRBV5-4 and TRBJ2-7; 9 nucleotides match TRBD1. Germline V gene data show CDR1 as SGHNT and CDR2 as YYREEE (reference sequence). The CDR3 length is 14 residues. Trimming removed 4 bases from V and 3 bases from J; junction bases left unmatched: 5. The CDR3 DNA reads TGTGCCAGCAGCCCGGGACAGGGTCTCTACGAGCAGTACTTC. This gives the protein CASSPGQGLYEQYF.

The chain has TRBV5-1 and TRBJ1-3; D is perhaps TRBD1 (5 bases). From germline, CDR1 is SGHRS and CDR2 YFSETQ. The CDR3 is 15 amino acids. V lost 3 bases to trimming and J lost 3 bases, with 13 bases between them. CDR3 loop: CASSSGGNFGNTIYF. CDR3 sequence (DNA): TGCGCCAGCAGCTCGGGGGGGAACTTTGGAAACACCATATATTTT.

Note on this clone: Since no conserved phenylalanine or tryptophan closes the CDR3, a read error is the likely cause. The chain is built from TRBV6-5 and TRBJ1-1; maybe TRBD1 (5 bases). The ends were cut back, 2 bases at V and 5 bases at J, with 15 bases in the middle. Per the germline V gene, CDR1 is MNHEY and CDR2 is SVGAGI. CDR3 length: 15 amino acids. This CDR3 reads CASSYAGRAETEAFL. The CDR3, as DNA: TGTGCCAGCAGTTACGCCGGCAGGGCGGAGACTGAAGCTTTCCTT.

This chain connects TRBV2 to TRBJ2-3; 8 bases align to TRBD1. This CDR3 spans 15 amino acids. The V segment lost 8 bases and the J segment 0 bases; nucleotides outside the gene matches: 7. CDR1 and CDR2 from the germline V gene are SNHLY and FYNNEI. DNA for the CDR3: TGTGCCAGCGGACAGGGCCCCCCAAGCACAGATACGCAGTATTTT. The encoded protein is CASGQGPPSTDTQYF.

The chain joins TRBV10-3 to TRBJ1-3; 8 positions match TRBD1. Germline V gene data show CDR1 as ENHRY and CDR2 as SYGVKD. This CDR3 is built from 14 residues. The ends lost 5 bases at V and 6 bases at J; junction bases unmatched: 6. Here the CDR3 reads CAISSTGEENTIYF. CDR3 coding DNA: TGTGCCATCAGTTCGACAGGGGAGGAAAACACCATATATTTT.

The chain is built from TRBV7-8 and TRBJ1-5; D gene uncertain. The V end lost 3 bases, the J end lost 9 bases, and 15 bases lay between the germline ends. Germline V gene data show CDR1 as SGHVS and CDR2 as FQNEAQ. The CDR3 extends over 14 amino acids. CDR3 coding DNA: TGTGCCAGCAGCTTCGTATATGGTCATGCGCCCCAGCATTTT. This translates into CASSFVYGHAPQHF.

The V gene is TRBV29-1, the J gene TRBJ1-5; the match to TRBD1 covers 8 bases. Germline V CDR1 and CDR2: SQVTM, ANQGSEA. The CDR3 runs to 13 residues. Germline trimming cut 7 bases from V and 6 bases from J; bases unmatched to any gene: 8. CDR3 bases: TGCAGCGCTCGACAGGGGTGGGGTCAGCCCCAGCATTTT. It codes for CSARQGWGQPQHF.

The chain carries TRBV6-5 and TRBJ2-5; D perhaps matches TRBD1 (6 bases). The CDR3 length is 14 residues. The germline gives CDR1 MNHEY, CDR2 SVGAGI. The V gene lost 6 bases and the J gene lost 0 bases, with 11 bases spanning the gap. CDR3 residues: CASSPGQYQETQYF. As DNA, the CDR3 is TGTGCCAGCAGCCCCGGACAGTACCAAGAGACCCAGTACTTC.

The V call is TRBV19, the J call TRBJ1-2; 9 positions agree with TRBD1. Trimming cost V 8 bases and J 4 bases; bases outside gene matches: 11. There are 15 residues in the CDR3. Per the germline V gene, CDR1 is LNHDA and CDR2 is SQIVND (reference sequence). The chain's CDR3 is CASSSRQGEGYGYTF. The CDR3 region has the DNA TGTGCCAGTTCATCACGACAGGGGGAAGGCTATGGCTACACCTTC.

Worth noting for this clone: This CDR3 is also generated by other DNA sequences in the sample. The CDR3 DNA reads TGTGCCAGCAGCTTAGGGGCGGGGCGAGATACGCAGTATTTT. Protein sequence: CASSLGAGRDTQYF. V is TRBV7-2 and J is TRBJ2-3; D perhaps matches TRBD2 (6 bases). The CDR3 extends over 14 amino acids. The ends were cut back, 1 base at V and 5 bases at J, with 10 bases in the middle. Germline CDR1 SGHTA, CDR2 FQGNSA.

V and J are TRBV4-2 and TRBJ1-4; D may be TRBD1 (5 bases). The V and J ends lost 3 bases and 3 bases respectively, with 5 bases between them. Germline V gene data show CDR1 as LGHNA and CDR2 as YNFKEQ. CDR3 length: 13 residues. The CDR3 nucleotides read TGTGCCAGCAGCCAGGGACCTAATGAAAAACTGTTTTTT. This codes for CASSQGPNEKLFF.

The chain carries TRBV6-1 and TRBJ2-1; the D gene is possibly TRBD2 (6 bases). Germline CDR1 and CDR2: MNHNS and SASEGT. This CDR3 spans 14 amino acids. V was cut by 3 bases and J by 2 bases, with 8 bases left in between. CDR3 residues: CASSDGTPYNEQFF. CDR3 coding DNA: TGTGCCAGCAGTGACGGGACTCCCTACAATGAGCAGTTCTTC.

CDR3 nucleotides: TGTGCCAGTAGGGCTAGCGGGAGAGGAGCCGGGGAGCTGTTTTTT. Protein sequence: CASRASGRGAGELFF. The genes are TRBV19 and TRBJ2-2; TRBD2 matches at 10 bases. Germline lookup yields CDR1 LNHDA and CDR2 SQIVND (reference sequence). This CDR3 contains 15 residues. With V trimmed by 6 bases and J by 6 bases, 7 bases remained unmatched.

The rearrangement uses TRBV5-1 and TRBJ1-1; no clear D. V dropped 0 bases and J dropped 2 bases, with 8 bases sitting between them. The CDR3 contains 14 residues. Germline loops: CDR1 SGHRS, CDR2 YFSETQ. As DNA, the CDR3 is TGCGCCAGCAGCTTGGGACATTCCAACACTGAAGCTTTCTTT. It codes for CASSLGHSNTEAFF.

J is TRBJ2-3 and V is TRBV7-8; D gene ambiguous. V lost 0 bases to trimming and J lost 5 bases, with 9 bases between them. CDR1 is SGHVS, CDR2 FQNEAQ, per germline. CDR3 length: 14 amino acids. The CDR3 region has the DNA TGTGCCAGCAGCTTAGCCCGCCCGGGAGATACGCAGTATTTT. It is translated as CASSLARPGDTQYF.

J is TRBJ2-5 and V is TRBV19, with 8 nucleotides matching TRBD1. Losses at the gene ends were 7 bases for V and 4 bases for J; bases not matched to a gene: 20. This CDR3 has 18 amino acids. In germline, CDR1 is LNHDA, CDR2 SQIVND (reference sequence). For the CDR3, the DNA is TGTGCCAGTACCCTTACCGCAGGGGGCGTGGGGAGTGGAGAGACCCAGTACTTC. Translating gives CASTLTAGGVGSGETQYF. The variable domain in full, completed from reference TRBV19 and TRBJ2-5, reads DGGITQSPKYLFRKEGQNVTLSCEQNLNHDAMYWYRQDPGQGLRLIYYSQIVNDFQKGDIAEGYSVSREKKESFPLTVTSAQKNPTAFYLCASTLTAGGVGSGETQYFGPGTRLLVL.

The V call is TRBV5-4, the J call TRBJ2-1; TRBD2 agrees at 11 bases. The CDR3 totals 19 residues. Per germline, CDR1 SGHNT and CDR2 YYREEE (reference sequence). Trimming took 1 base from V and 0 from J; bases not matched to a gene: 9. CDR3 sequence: CASSLRLAGGLSSYNEQFF. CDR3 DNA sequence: TGTGCCAGCAGCTTGAGGCTAGCGGGGGGACTGAGCTCCTACAATGAGCAGTTCTTC.

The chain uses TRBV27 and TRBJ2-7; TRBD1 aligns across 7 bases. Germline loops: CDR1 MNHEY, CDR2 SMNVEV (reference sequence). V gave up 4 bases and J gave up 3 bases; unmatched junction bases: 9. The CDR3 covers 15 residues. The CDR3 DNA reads TGTGCCAGCAGTTCATCCGACAGGGCGCGCTACGAGCAGTACTTC. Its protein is CASSSSDRARYEQYF.

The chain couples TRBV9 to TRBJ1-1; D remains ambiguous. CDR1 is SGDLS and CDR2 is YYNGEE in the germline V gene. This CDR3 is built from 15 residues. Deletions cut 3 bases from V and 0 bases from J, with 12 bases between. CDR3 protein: CASSAHLTVNTEAFF. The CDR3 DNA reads TGTGCCAGCAGCGCCCATTTGACGGTGAACACTGAAGCTTTCTTT.

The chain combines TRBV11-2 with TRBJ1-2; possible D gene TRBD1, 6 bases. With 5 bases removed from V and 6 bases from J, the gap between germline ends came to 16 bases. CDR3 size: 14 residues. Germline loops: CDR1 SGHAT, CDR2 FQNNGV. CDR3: CASSLIQGRDGYTF. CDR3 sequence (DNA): TGTGCCAGCAGCCTTATACAGGGTAGGGATGGCTACACCTTC.

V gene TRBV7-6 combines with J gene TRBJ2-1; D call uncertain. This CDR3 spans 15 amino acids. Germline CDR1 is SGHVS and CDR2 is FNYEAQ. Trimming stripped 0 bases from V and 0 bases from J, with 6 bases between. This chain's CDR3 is CASSLASISYNEQFF. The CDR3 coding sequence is TGTGCCAGCAGCTTAGCTAGTATCTCCTACAATGAGCAGTTCTTC.